A single sample gave rise to the 20 T cell receptor beta chains below, sequenced in a study of blood T cell repertoires in COVID-19. Data came from immunoSEQ multiplex PCR; TCRdb stores just in-frame clones and leaves some out. There are some 350,000 clones in the sample; 91% occur only once, and around 3.3% lies in the top ten. Material for sequencing was peripheral blood. The source of these receptors is a woman younger than 35 who had recovered from COVID-19.

The chain carries TRBV7-9 and TRBJ1-4, with no clear D. Trimming removed 7 bases at V and 2 bases at J, with 11 bases between. The CDR3 totals 14 residues. Germline assignment: CDR1 SEHNR and CDR2 FQNEAQ (reference sequence). CDR3 in amino acids: CASTQFSTNEKLFF. In nucleotides, the CDR3 is TGTGCCAGCACCCAGTTCTCGACTAATGAAAAACTGTTTTTT. The complete variable domain, with remaining parts taken from reference TRBV7-9 and TRBJ1-4, reads DTGVSQNPRHKITKRGQNVTFRCDPISEHNRLYWYRQTLGQGPEFLTYFQNEAQLEKSRLLSDRFSAERPKGSFSTLEIQRTEQGDSAMYLCASTQFSTNEKLFFGSGTQLSVL.

This chain joins TRBV12-3 or TRBV12-4 and TRBJ1-1, with D perhaps matching TRBD1 (6 bases). The CDR3 loop spans 13 amino acids. Trimming stripped 7 bases from V and 5 bases from J, with 14 bases between. DNA for the CDR3: TGTGCCAGCAATCTGAAACAGGGAACTGAAGCTTTCTTT. Translating gives CASNLKQGTEAFF.

The V call is TRBV14, the J call TRBJ2-1, with 14 bases aligning to TRBD2. Per germline, CDR1 SGHDN and CDR2 FVKESK. The CDR3 is 17 residues long. J lost 5 bases, V lost 4 bases, and 7 bases had no gene match. In nucleotides, the CDR3 is TGTGCCAGCAGCCTACTGGGACTAGCGGGAGACAACAATGAGCAGTTCTTC. Its protein product is CASSLLGLAGDNNEQFF.

This clone appeared a single time. The CDR3 DNA sequence: TGTGCCAGCAGCGCCTTGAACACTGAAGCTTTCTTT. Protein sequence: CASSALNTEAFF. The genes are TRBV9 and TRBJ1-1; D is unclear. The ends were cut back, 3 bases at V and 0 bases at J, with 3 bases in the middle. This CDR3 comprises 12 residues. CDR1 and CDR2 from the germline V gene are SGDLS and YYNGEE. Supplemented by reference TRBV9 and TRBJ1-1, the full variable domain reads DSGVTQTPKHLITATGQRVTLRCSPRSGDLSVYWYQQSLDQGLQFLIQYYNGEERAKGNILERFSAQQFPDLHSELNLSSLELGDSALYFCASSALNTEAFFGQGTRLTVV.

The V call is TRBV11-2, the J call TRBJ2-7, with a weak D call TRBD2 (5 bases). The V gene's germline CDR1 is SGHAT and CDR2 FQNNGV. V was cut by 3 bases and J by 5 bases, with 8 bases left in between. This CDR3 is 12 amino acids long. The CDR3 bases are TGTGCCAGCAGCTTCCCGGGGAACGAGCAGTACGTC. Its protein product is CASSFPGNEQYV.

This clone was recorded once. The chain employs TRBV7-2 and TRBJ2-3, with TRBD2 as a possible D gene (7 bases). Germline assignment: CDR1 SGHTA and CDR2 FQGNSA. The CDR3 runs 16 residues. The V end was cut by 3 bases, the J end by 4 bases, with 17 bases between. The CDR3 spells CASSFGGGGLPDTQYF. The CDR3 region has the DNA TGTGCCAGCAGCTTTGGAGGGGGAGGGCTGCCAGATACGCAGTATTTT.

Points on this clone: The sample has other DNA sequences that encode this CDR3 too. The V call is TRBV27, the J call TRBJ1-5; D may be TRBD1 (5 bases). The germline CDR1 and CDR2 sequences are MNHEY and SMNVEV (reference sequence). This CDR3 is 13 amino acids long. The V end lost 2 bases, the J end lost 6 bases, and 8 bases lay between the germline ends. As DNA, the CDR3 is TGTGCCAGCAGTTTAGGGGGAGGTCAGCCCCAGCATTTT. Protein product: CASSLGGGQPQHF.

The rearrangement joins TRBV9 to TRBJ2-1; 7 bases agree with TRBD2. Per the germline V gene, CDR1 is SGDLS and CDR2 is YYNGEE. This CDR3 has 15 residues. V shed 0 bases, J shed 9 bases, and the junction held 9 bases outside the gene matches. The CDR3 region is CASSVAPLAASEQFF. CDR3 DNA sequence: TGTGCCAGCAGCGTAGCTCCCCTAGCGGCTAGTGAGCAGTTCTTC.

The chain carries TRBV19 and TRBJ1-5; 7 positions agree with TRBD1. With V trimmed by 5 bases and J by 0 bases, 7 bases remained unmatched. Germline-derived CDR1 and CDR2 are LNHDA and SQIVND (reference sequence). CDR3 size: 16 residues. Written as DNA, the CDR3 is TGTGCCAGTAGTCTAAGACAGGGTTATAGCAATCAGCCCCAGCATTTT. Its translation: CASSLRQGYSNQPQHF.

The chain uses TRBV18 and TRBJ1-6, with D hard to call. Trimming shortened V by 2 bases and J by 7 bases, and 6 bases separated the two germline ends. In germline, CDR1 is KGHSH, CDR2 LQKENI. This CDR3 has 13 amino acids. CDR3 DNA: TGTGCCAGCTCACCAGGGAGCAATTCACCCCTCCACTTT. Translation gives CASSPGSNSPLHF.

V is TRBV4-1 and J is TRBJ2-1; a possible D gene is TRBD2 (5 bases). The germline V gene encodes CDR1 MGHRA and CDR2 YSYEKL. CDR3 length equals 16 residues. V was trimmed by 1 base and J by 3 bases, leaving 13 bases between them. DNA for the CDR3: TGCGCCAGCAGCCAAGGGCCGGCTAGCAACTACAATGAGCAGTTCTTC. Residues: CASSQGPASNYNEQFF.

J is TRBJ1-4 and V is TRBV12-3 or TRBV12-4; D is undetermined. The CDR3 extends over 13 amino acids. The V and J ends lost 2 bases and 5 bases respectively, with 6 bases between them. The CDR3 here is CASSLRRNEKLFF. The CDR3, as DNA: TGTGCCAGCAGTTTAAGGAGAAATGAAAAACTGTTTTTT.

This chain joins TRBV7-6 and TRBJ2-3; 9 bases agree with TRBD2. The V gene end was trimmed by 0 bases and the J gene end by 3 bases; junction bases not matched to a gene: 4. This CDR3 comprises 16 residues. CDR1 is SGHVS, CDR2 FNYEAQ, per germline. CDR3: CASSLASLAGTDTQYF. DNA for the CDR3: TGTGCCAGCAGCTTAGCTTCGCTAGCGGGGACAGATACGCAGTATTTT.

This clone was detected only a few times. The chain couples TRBV21-1 to TRBJ2-2; the D call in the table, TRBD2, was not verified against the DNA. TRBV21-1 is marked as a pseudogene. CDR3 length: 16 residues. The CDR3 reads CASSKEGTSEFGELFF. DNA for the CDR3: TGTGCCAGCAGCAAGGAAGGGACTAGCGAATTCGGGGAGCTGTTTTTT.

The chain joins TRBV28 to TRBJ2-4, with a tentative D call TRBD2 (7 bases). The CDR3 consists of 15 residues. Germline CDR1 and CDR2: MDHEN and SYDVKM. V was pared by 4 bases and J by 0 bases, with 10 bases between. The CDR3 bases are TGTGCCAGCAGTTCGGGGGGCCTAGCCAAAAACATTCAGTACTTC. It codes for CASSSGGLAKNIQYF.

The chain combines TRBV5-4 with TRBJ2-1; 9 bases fit TRBD2. The CDR3 loop spans 16 amino acids. The junction had 5 bases not matched to a gene; V was cut back by 0 bases and J by 4 bases. Germline V CDR1 and CDR2: SGHNT, YYREEE (reference sequence). CDR3 in amino acids: CASSLGAGGIYNEQFF. CDR3 nucleotides: TGTGCCAGCAGCTTGGGTGCGGGAGGGATTTACAATGAGCAGTTCTTC.

The J gene is TRBJ1-1, the V gene TRBV5-6; the match to TRBD1 covers 7 bases. The CDR3 is 14 amino acids. In germline, CDR1 is SGHDT, CDR2 YYEEEE. The J segment lost 11 bases and the V segment lost 3 bases, leaving 13 bases of the junction unmatched. CDR3 coding DNA: TGTGCCAGCAGCTCCCACGGGACAGTTTGGATCGCTTTCTTT. Amino acids: CASSSHGTVWIAFF.

This clone was seen only a few times. This sequence joins TRBV6-5 and TRBJ2-1; D is perhaps TRBD1 (5 bases). Germline V gene sequence: CDR1 MNHEY, CDR2 SVGAGI. The germline V and J ends were trimmed by 2 bases and 2 bases, with 7 bases remaining between them. The CDR3 consists of 14 residues. The CDR3 loop reads CASSYRGTYNEQFF. The CDR3, as DNA: TGTGCCAGCAGTTACAGGGGTACCTACAATGAGCAGTTCTTC.

J is TRBJ1-2 and V is TRBV4-1; D remains ambiguous. Germline V lookup: CDR1 MGHRA, CDR2 YSYEKL. Deletions cut 1 base from V and 4 bases from J, with 19 bases between. The CDR3 consists of 17 residues. The CDR3 here is CASSQGSVGQRGYGYTF. Here the CDR3 DNA reads TGCGCCAGCAGCCAAGGTTCGGTAGGGCAACGGGGCTATGGCTACACCTTC.

The V and J genes are TRBV11-3 and TRBJ1-1, with 8 bases that match TRBD1. The length of the CDR3 is 14 residues. Germline V gives CDR1 SGHNT, CDR2 YENEEA. Trimming cost V 5 bases and J 3 bases; bases outside gene matches: 5. The CDR3 loop reads CASSPDRAYTEAFF. The CDR3 coding sequence is TGTGCCAGCAGCCCGGACAGGGCGTACACTGAAGCTTTCTTT.